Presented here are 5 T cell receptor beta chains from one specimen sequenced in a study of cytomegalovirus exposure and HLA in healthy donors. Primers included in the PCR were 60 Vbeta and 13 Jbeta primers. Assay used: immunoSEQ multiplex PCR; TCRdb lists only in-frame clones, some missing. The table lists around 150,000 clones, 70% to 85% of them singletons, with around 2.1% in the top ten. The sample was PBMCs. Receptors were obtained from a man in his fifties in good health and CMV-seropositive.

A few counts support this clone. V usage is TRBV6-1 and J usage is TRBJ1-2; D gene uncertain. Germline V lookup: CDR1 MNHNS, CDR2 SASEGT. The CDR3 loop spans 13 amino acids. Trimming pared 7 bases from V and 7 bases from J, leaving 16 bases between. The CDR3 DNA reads TGTGCCAGCACCCAAGCGAGTATTCCTGGCTACACCTTC. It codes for CASTQASIPGYTF.

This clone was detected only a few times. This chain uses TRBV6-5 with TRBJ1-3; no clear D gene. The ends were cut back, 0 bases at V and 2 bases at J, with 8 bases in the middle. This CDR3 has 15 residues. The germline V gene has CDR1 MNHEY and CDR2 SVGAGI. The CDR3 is CASSYSSPTGNTIYF. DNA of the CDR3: TGTGCCAGCAGTTACTCGAGTCCTACTGGAAACACCATATATTTT.

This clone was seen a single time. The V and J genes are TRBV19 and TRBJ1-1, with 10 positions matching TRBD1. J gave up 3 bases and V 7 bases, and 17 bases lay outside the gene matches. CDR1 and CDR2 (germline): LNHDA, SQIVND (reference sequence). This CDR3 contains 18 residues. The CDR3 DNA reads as TGTGCCAGTACTCACCCGTCCCGGGACAGGGGCCAGGACACTGAAGCTTTCTTT. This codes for CASTHPSRDRGQDTEAFF.

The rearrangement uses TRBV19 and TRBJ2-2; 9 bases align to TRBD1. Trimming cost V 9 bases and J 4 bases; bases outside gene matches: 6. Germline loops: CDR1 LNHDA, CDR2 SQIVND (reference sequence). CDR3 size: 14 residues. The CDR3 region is CASGMDRGTGELFF. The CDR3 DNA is TGTGCCAGCGGAATGGACAGGGGCACCGGGGAGCTGTTTTTT.

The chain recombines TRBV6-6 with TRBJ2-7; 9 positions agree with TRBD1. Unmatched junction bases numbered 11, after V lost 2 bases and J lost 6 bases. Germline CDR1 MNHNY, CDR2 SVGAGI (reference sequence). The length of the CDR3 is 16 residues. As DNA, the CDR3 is TGTGCCAGCAGTTACGCGAAGGGACAGGGCATTCGCGAGCAGTACTTC. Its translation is CASSYAKGQGIREQYF.